The rows below give T cell receptor beta chains drawn from one sample of a study of T cell changes during pregnancy in multiple sclerosis. Profiling relied on immunoSEQ multiplex PCR, and the TCRdb table lists in-frame clones only, not all of them. The sample records around 80,000 clones, about 91% being singletons. The sample here was peripheral blood, taken before pregnancy. These TCRs come from a female donor with multiple sclerosis, enrolled in a pregnancy study. Both conserved end residues are part of each CDR3. A D gene is named only where the DNA matches it firmly. Rows give clone size only sometimes, using once, few, many, or a class for an expanded clone.

v_gene	d_gene	j_gene	abundance	CDR3aa	CDR3nt
TRBV5-1	-	TRBJ1-1	-	CASSLWTANTEAFF	TGCGCCAGCAGCCTATGGACAGCGAACACTGAAGCTTTCTTT
TRBV9	TRBD1	TRBJ2-5	-	CASSVGGQGAETQYF	TGTGCCAGCAGCGTAGGAGGACAGGGCGCAGAGACCCAGTACTTC
TRBV6-5	-	TRBJ2-3	-	CASSYARTNTDTQYF	TGTGCCAGCAGTTACGCCCGGACTAACACAGATACGCAGTATTTT
TRBV7-8	TRBD2	TRBJ2-5	-	CASSYRDRGLVEKTQYF	TGTGCCAGCAGCTACCGAGACCGAGGACTAGTCGAAAAGACCCAGTACTTC
TRBV7-8	-	TRBJ2-2	-	CASSPGSLNTGELFF	TGTGCCAGCAGCCCCGGGTCTCTAAACACCGGGGAGCTGTTTTTT
TRBV20-1	-	TRBJ2-3	-	CSALTDTQYF	TGCAGTGCCCTCACAGATACGCAGTATTTT
TRBV27	-	TRBJ2-1	-	CASSFQSGLNNEQFF	TGTGCCAGCAGTTTTCAGAGCGGGTTAAACAATGAGCAGTTCTTC
TRBV5-1	-	TRBJ2-1	-	CASSLYLEEQFF	TGCGCCAGCAGCTTGTACCTAGAAGAGCAGTTCTTC
TRBV6-6	-	TRBJ2-1	once	CASSYSTGSGHNEQFF	TGTGCCAGCAGTTACTCGACTGGCTCGGGTCACAATGAGCAGTTCTTC
TRBV19	-	TRBJ1-2	-	CASSIGAGGYTF	TGTGCCAGTAGTATAGGGGCAGGCGGCTACACCTTC
TRBV29-1	TRBD2	TRBJ2-1	-	CSTKSGINEQFF	TGCAGCACGAAGAGCGGGATTAATGAGCAGTTCTTC
TRBV7-9	TRBD1	TRBJ2-2	-	CASSFQGARSGELFF	TGTGCCAGCAGCTTCCAGGGGGCGCGGTCCGGGGAGCTGTTTTTT
TRBV5-4	TRBD1	TRBJ1-4	-	CASSQGGFAANEKLFF	TGTGCCAGCAGCCAGGGGGGATTCGCAGCTAATGAAAAACTGTTTTTT
TRBV2	-	TRBJ2-2	-	CASSSGFAGELFF	TGTGCCAGCAGTTCAGGGTTTGCCGGGGAGCTGTTTTTT
TRBV18	TRBD1	TRBJ1-1	-	CASSSRDRALMNTEAFF	TGTGCCAGCTCAAGCCGGGACAGAGCTCTAATGAACACTGAAGCTTTCTTT
TRBV27	TRBD1	TRBJ2-7	-	CASSFIGTGVTYEQYF	TGTGCCAGCAGTTTCATTGGGACAGGGGTTACCTACGAGCAGTACTTC
TRBV5-4	-	TRBJ2-1	-	CASSIGQSSYNEQFF	TGTGCCAGCAGCATCGGACAGAGCTCCTACAATGAGCAGTTCTTC
TRBV6-5	TRBD1	TRBJ2-5	-	CASSYGQAWQETQYF	TGTGCCAGCAGTTACGGACAGGCCTGGCAAGAGACCCAGTACTTC
TRBV30	TRBD1	TRBJ1-2	-	CASPTGNHNGYTF	TGTGCCTCACCGACAGGGAATCATAATGGCTACACCTTC
TRBV11-3	-	TRBJ2-2	-	CASSLGGTGELFF	TGTGCCAGCAGCTTAGGCGGCACCGGGGAGCTGTTTTTT
TRBV6-6	TRBD2	TRBJ2-7	-	CASSPRSGRTEQYF	TGTGCCAGCAGCCCCCGGAGCGGGAGGACCGAGCAGTACTTC
TRBV19	-	TRBJ2-5	-	CATQGDFQETQYF	TGTGCCACACAAGGGGATTTTCAAGAGACCCAGTACTTC
TRBV10-3	-	TRBJ2-7	-	CAIMEGTTYEQYF	TGTGCCATCATGGAGGGCACCACCTACGAGCAGTACTTC
TRBV29-1	-	TRBJ2-5	-	CSVVGPADYQETQYF	TGCAGCGTTGTAGGTCCAGCGGACTACCAAGAGACCCAGTACTTC
TRBV7-6	TRBD2	TRBJ2-3	-	CASSSSPPTSGSSDTQYF	TGTGCCAGCAGCTCGTCACCCCCGACTAGCGGGAGTTCAGATACGCAGTATTTT
TRBV10-2	TRBD2	TRBJ2-1	-	CASSDRTSGDNEQFF	TGCGCCAGCAGTGATCGGACTAGCGGGGACAATGAGCAGTTCTTC